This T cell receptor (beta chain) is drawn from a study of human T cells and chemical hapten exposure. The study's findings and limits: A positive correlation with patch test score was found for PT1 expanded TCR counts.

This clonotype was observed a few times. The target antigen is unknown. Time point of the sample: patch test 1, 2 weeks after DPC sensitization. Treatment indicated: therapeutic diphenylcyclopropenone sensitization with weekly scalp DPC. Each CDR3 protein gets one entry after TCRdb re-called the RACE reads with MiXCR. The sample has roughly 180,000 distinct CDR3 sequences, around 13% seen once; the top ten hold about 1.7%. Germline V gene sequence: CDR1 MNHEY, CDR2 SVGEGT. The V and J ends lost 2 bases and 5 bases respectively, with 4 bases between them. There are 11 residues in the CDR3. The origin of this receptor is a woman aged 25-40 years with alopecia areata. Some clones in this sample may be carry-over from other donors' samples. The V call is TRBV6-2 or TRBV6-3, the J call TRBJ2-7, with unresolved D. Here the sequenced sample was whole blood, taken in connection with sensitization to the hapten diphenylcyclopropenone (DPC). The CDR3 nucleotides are TGTGCCAGCAGTTACGGGGACGAGCAGTACTTC. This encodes CASSYGDEQYF.